This T cell receptor beta chain was identified in a study of cytomegalovirus exposure and HLA in healthy donors. Study-level findings and limits: Cytomegalovirus association was assigned to over 150 TCR beta chains. Earlier findings revealed that most TCR beta V segments proved productive either about 87% or about 30% of the time. Further analysis was carried out later, and it showed several of the most significant clusters appearing linked to common viral pathogens.

PCR employed 60 Vbeta and 13 Jbeta primers. The method was immunoSEQ multiplex PCR; TCRdb's version includes in-frame clones alone and lacks a portion of them. The sample gives 110,000 or so clones, 82% of which show up once; about 2.7% is in the top ten. In the case of this clone: The antigen remains unidentified.

The CDR3 is 15 residues long. Germline loops: CDR1 WNHNN, CDR2 SYGVQD (reference sequence). V lost 4 bases to trimming and J lost 3 bases, with 13 bases between them. The sample consisted of PBMCs. The V call is TRBV10-1, the J call TRBJ2-1; possible D gene TRBD2, 5 bases. The TCR sequence derives from a young woman in good health and CMV-seronegative. The chain's CDR3 is CASSVFSGGYNEQFF. As DNA, the CDR3 is TGCGCCAGCAGTGTTTTTAGTGGAGGCTACAATGAGCAGTTCTTC.